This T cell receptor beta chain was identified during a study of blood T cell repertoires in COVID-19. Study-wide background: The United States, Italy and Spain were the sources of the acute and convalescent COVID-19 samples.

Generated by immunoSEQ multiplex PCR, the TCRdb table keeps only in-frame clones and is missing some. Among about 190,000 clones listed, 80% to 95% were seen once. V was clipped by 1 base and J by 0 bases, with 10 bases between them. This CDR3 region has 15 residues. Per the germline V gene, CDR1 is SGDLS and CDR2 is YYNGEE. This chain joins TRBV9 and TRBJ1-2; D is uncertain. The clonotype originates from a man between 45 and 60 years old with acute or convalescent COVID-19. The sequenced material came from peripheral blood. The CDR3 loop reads CASSVFPGTNYGYTF. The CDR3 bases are TGTGCCAGCAGCGTATTTCCAGGAACTAACTATGGCTACACCTTC.